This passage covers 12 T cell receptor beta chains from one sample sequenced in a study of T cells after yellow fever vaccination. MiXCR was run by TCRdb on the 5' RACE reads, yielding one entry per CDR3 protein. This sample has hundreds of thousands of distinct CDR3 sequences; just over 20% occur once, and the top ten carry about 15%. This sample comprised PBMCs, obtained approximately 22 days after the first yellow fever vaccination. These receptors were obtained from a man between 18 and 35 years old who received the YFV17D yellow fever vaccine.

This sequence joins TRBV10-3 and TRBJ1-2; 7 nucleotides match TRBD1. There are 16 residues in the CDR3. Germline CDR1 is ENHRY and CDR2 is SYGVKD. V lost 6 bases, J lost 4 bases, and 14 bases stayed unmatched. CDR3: CAISTALTGLGYGYTF. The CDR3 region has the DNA TGTGCCATCAGCACCGCTTTGACAGGGCTGGGCTATGGCTACACCTTC.

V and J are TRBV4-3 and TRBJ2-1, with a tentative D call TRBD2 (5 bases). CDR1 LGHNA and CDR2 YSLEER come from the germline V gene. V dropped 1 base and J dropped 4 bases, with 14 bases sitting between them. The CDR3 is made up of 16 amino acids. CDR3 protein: CASSQASIGEYNEQFF. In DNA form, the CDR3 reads TGCGCCAGCAGCCAAGCTTCAATCGGGGAGTACAATGAGCAGTTCTTC.

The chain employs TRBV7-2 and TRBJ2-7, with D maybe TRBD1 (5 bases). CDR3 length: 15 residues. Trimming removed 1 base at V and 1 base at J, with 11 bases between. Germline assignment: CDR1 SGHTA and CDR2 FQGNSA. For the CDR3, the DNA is TGTGCCAGCAGCTTAGATACAGGAGTATCCTACGAGCAGTACTTC. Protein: CASSLDTGVSYEQYF.

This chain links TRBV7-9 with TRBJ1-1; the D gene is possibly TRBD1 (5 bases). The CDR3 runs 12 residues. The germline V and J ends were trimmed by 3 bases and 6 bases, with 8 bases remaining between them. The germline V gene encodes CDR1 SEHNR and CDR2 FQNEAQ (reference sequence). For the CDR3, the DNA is TGTGCCAGCAGCTTCGGGGGGTCTGAAGCTTTCTTT. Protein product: CASSFGGSEAFF.

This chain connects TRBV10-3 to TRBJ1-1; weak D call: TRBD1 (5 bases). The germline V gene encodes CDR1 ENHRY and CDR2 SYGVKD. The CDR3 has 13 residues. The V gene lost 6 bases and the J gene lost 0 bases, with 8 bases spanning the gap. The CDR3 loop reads CAIRGLVNTEAFF. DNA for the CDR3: TGTGCCATCAGGGGACTCGTGAACACTGAAGCTTTCTTT.

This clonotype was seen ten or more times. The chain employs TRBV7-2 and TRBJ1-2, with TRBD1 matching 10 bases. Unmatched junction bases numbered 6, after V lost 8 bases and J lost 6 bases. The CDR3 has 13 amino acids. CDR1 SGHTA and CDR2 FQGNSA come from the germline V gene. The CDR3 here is CASHSGTGDGYTF. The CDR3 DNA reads TGTGCCAGCCATTCCGGGACAGGGGATGGCTACACCTTC.

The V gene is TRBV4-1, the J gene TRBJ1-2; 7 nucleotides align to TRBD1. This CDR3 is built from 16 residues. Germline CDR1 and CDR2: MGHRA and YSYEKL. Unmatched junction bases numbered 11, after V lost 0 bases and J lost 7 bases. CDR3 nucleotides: TGCGCCAGCAGCCAAGAGTTCTCCGCGGGACAGCTTGGCTACACCTTC. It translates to CASSQEFSAGQLGYTF.

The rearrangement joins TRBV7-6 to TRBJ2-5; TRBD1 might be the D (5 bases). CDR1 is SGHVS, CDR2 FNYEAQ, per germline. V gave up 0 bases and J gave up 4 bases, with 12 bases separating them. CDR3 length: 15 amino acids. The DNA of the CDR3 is TGTGCCAGCAGCTTAGCTTACGGACACCTAGAGACCCAGTACTTC. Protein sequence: CASSLAYGHLETQYF.

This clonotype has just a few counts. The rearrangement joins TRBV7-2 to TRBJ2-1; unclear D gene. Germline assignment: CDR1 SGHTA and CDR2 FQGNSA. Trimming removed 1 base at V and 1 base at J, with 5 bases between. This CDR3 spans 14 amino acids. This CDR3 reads CASSLVASYNEQFF. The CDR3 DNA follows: TGTGCCAGCAGCTTAGTTGCTTCCTACAATGAGCAGTTCTTC.

The CDR3 region has the DNA TGTGCCAGCAGCTTATGGCCAGGGGGCTACAATGAGCAGTTCTTC. Its protein product is CASSLWPGGYNEQFF. V is TRBV7-9 and J is TRBJ2-1; 7 bases agree with TRBD1. The CDR3 totals 15 residues. V lost 2 bases, J lost 3 bases, and 4 bases stayed unmatched. CDR1 is SEHNR and CDR2 is FQNEAQ in the germline V gene (reference sequence).

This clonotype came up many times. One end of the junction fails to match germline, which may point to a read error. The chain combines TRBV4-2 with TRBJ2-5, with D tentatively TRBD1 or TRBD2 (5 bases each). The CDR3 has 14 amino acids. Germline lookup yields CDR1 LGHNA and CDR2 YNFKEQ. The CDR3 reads CASSQGGGQETQYF. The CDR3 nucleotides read TGCGCCAGCAGCCAAGGTGGGGGACAAGAGACCCAGTACTTC.

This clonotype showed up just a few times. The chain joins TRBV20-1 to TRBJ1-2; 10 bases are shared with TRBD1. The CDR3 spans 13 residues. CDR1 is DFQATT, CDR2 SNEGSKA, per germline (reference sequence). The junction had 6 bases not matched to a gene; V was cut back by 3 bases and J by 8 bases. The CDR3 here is CSASDRGLGGYTF. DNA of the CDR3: TGCAGTGCTAGTGACAGGGGGCTAGGCGGCTACACCTTC.